The 27 T cell receptor beta chains below all came from one sample that was sequenced in a study of blood T cell repertoires in COVID-19. The data were produced by immunoSEQ multiplex PCR, yet TCRdb's version contains in-frame clones alone and is incomplete. The table lists about 120,000 clones, about 87% of them singletons. The sample taken for sequencing was peripheral blood. Receptors originate from a woman aged 70-85 years with acute or convalescent COVID-19.

The rearrangement links TRBV3-1 (or the pseudogene TRBV3-2) to TRBJ2-1; 10 bases align to TRBD2. This CDR3 region has 15 residues. Per germline, CDR1 LGHDT and CDR2 YNNKEL (reference sequence). With V trimmed by 3 bases and J by 2 bases, 1 base remained unmatched. Written as DNA, the CDR3 is TGTGCCAGCAGCCAGAGCGGGGGGGCCTACAATGAGCAGTTCTTC. Translated, it gives CASSQSGGAYNEQFF.

The chain links TRBV3-1 (or the pseudogene TRBV3-2) to TRBJ1-5; TRBD1 aligns across 9 bases. V dropped 3 bases and J dropped 4; count of bases not matched to a gene: 4. The CDR3 is 15 residues long. Looked up from germline, CDR1 is LGHDT and CDR2 is YNNKEL (reference sequence). DNA of the CDR3: TGTGCCAGCAGCCAGGAAGGGACAGGGAATCAGCCCCAGCATTTT. Its translation is CASSQEGTGNQPQHF.

The chain uses TRBV10-3 and TRBJ1-1; D call uncertain. The CDR3 spans 14 residues. Trimming cost V 5 bases and J 8 bases, with 18 bases left between them. Germline CDR1 ENHRY, CDR2 SYGVKD. CDR3 DNA sequence: TGTGCCATCAGTCCCGTATATGCCTCCGAGGAAGCTTTCTTT. The encoded protein is CAISPVYASEEAFF.

The rearrangement joins TRBV7-8 to TRBJ2-3, with 13 bases fitting TRBD2. The CDR3 sequence is 17 residues long. Germline V gives CDR1 SGHVS, CDR2 FQNEAQ. J gave up 6 bases and V 5 bases, and 11 bases lay outside the gene matches. CDR3 bases: TGTGCCAGCAGCGTCGGCTCGACTAGCGGGGGGTCGGATACGCAGTATTTT. Translated: CASSVGSTSGGSDTQYF.

In this sample, this clone turned up once. The chain combines TRBV28 with TRBJ1-4; possibly TRBD1 for D (5 bases). The germline V gene encodes CDR1 MDHEN and CDR2 SYDVKM. CDR3 size: 13 residues. V was trimmed by 7 bases and J by 8 bases, leaving 14 bases between them. In nucleotides, the CDR3 is TGTGCCAGCACCCCCGGGGGGGGAGAAAAACTGTTTTTT. Amino acids: CASTPGGGEKLFF.

This clone is a singleton in its sample. CDR3 coding DNA: TGTGCCAGCAGCTTGGAACAGTATAATTCACCCCTCCACTTT. As protein: CASSLEQYNSPLHF. The V gene is TRBV5-6, the J gene TRBJ1-6; D is unclear. Germline loops: CDR1 SGHDT, CDR2 YYEEEE. V lost 0 bases to trimming and J lost 4 bases, with 5 bases between them. The CDR3 contains 14 residues.

This clone was observed at least ten times. This chain links TRBV7-9 with TRBJ1-2; D ambiguous. Looked up from germline, CDR1 is SEHNR and CDR2 is FQNEAQ (reference sequence). The ends were cut back, 5 bases at V and 6 bases at J, with 22 bases in the middle. The CDR3 has 16 amino acids. As DNA, the CDR3 is TGTGCCAGCAGCCCCCAAAGTGGAACTCCTGCGGATGGCTACACCTTC. It codes for CASSPQSGTPADGYTF.

The V call is TRBV2, the J call TRBJ2-5, with TRBD1 identical over 9 bases. This CDR3 contains 15 residues. Germline CDR1 reads SNHLY; CDR2 reads FYNNEI. After removal of 4 bases from V and 13 bases from J, the junction contained 16 bases not matched to a gene. The CDR3 loop reads CASSVTGTGSGPPYF. The CDR3 DNA follows: TGTGCCAGCAGTGTCACCGGGACAGGGTCCGGACCTCCGTACTTC.

This chain connects TRBV2 to TRBJ1-3; weak D call: TRBD1 (5 bases). This CDR3 region has 14 residues. Trimming removed 5 bases at V and 4 bases at J, with 12 bases between. Germline values: CDR1 SNHLY, CDR2 FYNNEI. The CDR3 sequence is CASSSRVSGNTIYF. The CDR3 coding sequence is TGTGCCAGCAGTTCCAGGGTTTCAGGAAACACCATATATTTT. Using reference TRBV2 and TRBJ1-3 for the parts outside the CDR3, the full variable domain is EPEVTQTPSHQVTQMGQEVILRCVPISNHLYFYWYRQILGQKVEFLVSFYNNEISEKSEIFDDQFSVERPDGSNFTLKIRSTKLEDSAMYFCASSSRVSGNTIYFGEGSWLTVV.

The chain combines TRBV9 with TRBJ1-2; TRBD1 agrees at 7 bases. J lost 4 bases, V lost 5 bases, and 2 bases had no gene match. From germline, CDR1 is SGDLS and CDR2 YYNGEE. The length of the CDR3 is 12 residues. As DNA, the CDR3 is TGTGCCAGCAGGGGACAGCCCTATGGCTACACCTTC. Translated: CASRGQPYGYTF.

V gene TRBV3-1 (or the pseudogene TRBV3-2) combines with J gene TRBJ2-4, with 10 nucleotides matching TRBD1. V lost 6 bases, J lost 8 bases, and 10 bases stayed unmatched. The CDR3 extends over 15 amino acids. CDR1 LGHDT and CDR2 YNNKEL come from the germline V gene (reference sequence). DNA of the CDR3: TGTGCCAGCAGAGTTACCGGGACAGGGGTGGACATTCAGTACTTC. Residues: CASRVTGTGVDIQYF.

The V call is TRBV3-1 (or the pseudogene TRBV3-2), the J call TRBJ2-5; no definite D call. Germline V gives CDR1 LGHDT, CDR2 YNNKEL (reference sequence). Trimming removed 0 bases from V and 1 base from J, with 9 bases in between. CDR3 length: 15 amino acids. CDR3 sequence: CASSQDGQAQETQYF. CDR3 coding DNA: TGTGCCAGCAGCCAAGATGGGCAGGCCCAAGAGACCCAGTACTTC.

The chain has TRBV18 and TRBJ1-6; D may be TRBD1 (5 bases). The V and J ends lost 2 bases and 8 bases respectively, with 7 bases between them. The CDR3 has 13 residues. The V gene's germline CDR1 is KGHSH and CDR2 LQKENI. The CDR3 loop reads CASSPGGDSPLHF. CDR3 nucleotide sequence: TGTGCCAGCTCACCAGGGGGGGATTCACCCCTCCACTTT.

The chain uses TRBV18 and TRBJ2-7; 13 nucleotides match TRBD2. The CDR3 spans 15 residues. The germline CDR1 and CDR2 sequences are KGHSH and LQKENI. V lost 6 bases and J lost 3; bases outside the gene matches: 5. CDR3 in amino acids: CASSLGTSGNYEQYF. In DNA, the CDR3 is TGTGCCAGCTCGCTGGGGACTAGCGGGAACTACGAGCAGTACTTC.

The chain has TRBV15 and TRBJ1-2; 9 bases agree with TRBD1. The CDR3 spans 14 residues. Germline V gives CDR1 LNHNV, CDR2 YYDKDF (reference sequence). Trimming at V came to 0 bases and at J to 5 bases, leaving 1 base not matched to a gene. The CDR3 loop reads CATSREGTGYGYTF. Here the CDR3 DNA reads TGTGCCACCAGCAGAGAAGGGACAGGGTATGGCTACACCTTC.

The rearrangement uses TRBV28 and TRBJ1-3; 7 bases are a match to TRBD1. The CDR3 is 11 amino acids. The germline CDR1 and CDR2 sequences are MDHEN and SYDVKM. V shed 6 bases and J 9 bases; nucleotides not matched to a gene: 2. The CDR3 reads CASSRDSTIYF. The CDR3 region has the DNA TGTGCCAGCAGCCGGGACAGCACCATATATTTT.

J is TRBJ1-5 and V is TRBV14; D is unresolved. Germline V CDR1 and CDR2: SGHDN, FVKESK. The CDR3 runs to 12 residues. V was clipped by 4 bases and J by 10 bases, with 11 bases between them. CDR3 loop: CASSRDFGPQHF. DNA of the CDR3: TGTGCCAGCAGCCGTGACTTTGGCCCCCAGCATTTT. The full variable domain, with the rest looked up from reference TRBV14 and TRBJ1-5, is EAGVTQFPSHSVIEKGQTVTLRCDPISGHDNLYWYRRVMGKEIKFLLHFVKESKQDESGMPNNRFLAERTGGTYSTLKVQPAELEDSGVYFCASSRDFGPQHFGDGTRLSIL.

This chain connects TRBV10-2 to TRBJ1-5; the D gene is possibly TRBD1 (6 bases). CDR1 is WSHSY, CDR2 SAAADI, per germline. This CDR3 contains 14 residues. Between the trimmed V and J ends, which lost 2 bases and 6 bases, there was a span of 11 bases. In nucleotides, the CDR3 is TGCGCCAGCAGTGAGGGCAGGGGACGTCAGCCCCAGCATTTT. Translated: CASSEGRGRQPQHF.

The CDR3 DNA reads TGCGCCAGCAGCCAAAGCGGGACTACCGAAGAGACCCAGTACTTC. Residues: CASSQSGTTEETQYF. The rearrangement uses TRBV5-1 and TRBJ2-5, with TRBD2 matching 7 bases. The J segment lost 3 bases and the V segment lost 4 bases, leaving 9 bases of the junction unmatched. CDR1 is SGHRS and CDR2 is YFSETQ in the germline V gene. The CDR3 is 15 amino acids.

V is TRBV2 and J is TRBJ2-2; TRBD1 matches 9 bases. V trimming: 7 bases; J trimming: 5 bases; junction bases outside the gene matches: 8. Germline loops: CDR1 SNHLY, CDR2 FYNNEI. CDR3 length: 15 amino acids. As DNA, the CDR3 is TGTGCCAGCACCAAAGGACAGGGGATTACCGGGGAGCTGTTTTTT. As protein: CASTKGQGITGELFF.

CDR3 nucleotide sequence: TGTGCCAGCAGCTCCCAGGCCCGGGGTAGGCTAAACACCGGGGAGCTGTTTTTT. Its protein product is CASSSQARGRLNTGELFF. This chain uses TRBV7-3 with TRBJ2-2, with D perhaps matching TRBD2 (5 bases). Germline CDR1 SGHTA, CDR2 FQGTGA. The CDR3 covers 18 residues. V lost 4 bases, J lost 2 bases, and 20 bases lay in between.

J is TRBJ1-5 and V is TRBV5-4, with D possibly TRBD1 on 5 matching bases. The germline CDR1 and CDR2 sequences are SGHNT and YYREEE (reference sequence). The V end lost 2 bases, the J end lost 3 bases, and 9 bases lay between the germline ends. The CDR3 spans 14 residues. The CDR3 loop reads CASSFAGPNQPQHF. CDR3 DNA sequence: TGTGCCAGCAGCTTTGCAGGGCCCAATCAGCCCCAGCATTTT.

The chain joins TRBV5-4 to TRBJ2-4; the match to TRBD2 covers 8 bases. This CDR3 contains 17 residues. V was clipped by 4 bases and J by 0 bases; unmatched bases: 9. Germline-derived CDR1 and CDR2 are SGHNT and YYREEE (reference sequence). The CDR3: CASSLISGALAKNIQYF. Here the CDR3 DNA reads TGTGCCAGCAGCCTCATTAGCGGGGCCTTAGCCAAAAACATTCAGTACTTC.

The chain joins TRBV9 to TRBJ1-5, with D hard to call. The CDR3 sequence is 13 residues long. Germline CDR1 is SGDLS and CDR2 is YYNGEE. The V and J ends lost 3 bases and 4 bases respectively, with 8 bases between them. CDR3 DNA: TGTGCCAGCAGCGGCGGACTTAATCAGCCCCAGCATTTT. Translating gives CASSGGLNQPQHF.

This chain connects TRBV6-5 to TRBJ1-4; D is possibly TRBD1 (5 bases). The CDR3 spans 15 residues. V dropped 6 bases and J dropped 1 base, with 12 bases sitting between them. Germline-derived CDR1 and CDR2 are MNHEY and SVGAGI. CDR3 loop: CASSSLGLTNEKLFF. As DNA, the CDR3 is TGTGCCAGCAGCAGCTTGGGGCTAACTAATGAAAAACTGTTTTTT.

The chain joins TRBV28 to TRBJ2-7, with 12 bases matching TRBD1. CDR3 length: 15 residues. CDR1 is MDHEN and CDR2 is SYDVKM in the germline V gene. Trimming took 10 bases from V and 4 from J; bases not matched to a gene: 11. Here the CDR3 DNA reads TGTGCCACCACCCCCCCGGGACAGGGGGCGTACGAGCAGTACTTC. It specifies CATTPPGQGAYEQYF.

The chain combines TRBV4-2 with TRBJ2-3, with D perhaps matching TRBD1 (6 bases). Trimming left V 1 base short and J 3 bases short, with 11 bases between. This CDR3 region has 15 residues. Germline assignment: CDR1 LGHNA and CDR2 YNFKEQ. In DNA, the CDR3 is TGTGCCAGCAGCCAAGTTGGGGGCGGGACAGATACGCAGTATTTT. Amino acids: CASSQVGGGTDTQYF.